The entry below gives a single T cell receptor beta chain sequence along with its context. The antigen is not known. The repertoire was sequenced with immunoSEQ multiplex PCR; TCRdb's copy has only in-frame clones and lacks some. The sample includes under 90,000 clones, about 93% seen only once; the top ten take roughly an eighth. The record originates from a study of OX40 agonist ivuxolimab in advanced cancers. Points from the study as a whole: Partial responders treated at 0.1-3.0 mg/kg exhibited clonal expansion among the lowest measured.

The CDR3 has 16 residues. CDR1 is MRHNA and CDR2 is SNTAGT in the germline V gene. V lost 6 bases, J lost 9 bases, and 8 bases stayed unmatched. Material: CD4+ or CD8+ T cells sorted from blood, obtained in a trial of the OX40 agonist ivuxolimab. This clonotype was sampled from an adult with an advanced solid tumor such as melanoma, head and neck, liver or kidney cancer. The chain recombines TRBV6-4 with TRBJ2-1; 16 bases line up with TRBD2. In nucleotides, the CDR3 is TGTGCCAGCAGCCAAGGGACTAGCGGGAGGGCCGGTGAGCAGTTCTTC. Protein: CASSQGTSGRAGEQFF.